The 16 T cell receptor beta chains below come from one sample, sequenced in a study of T cell repertoires in cytomegalovirus infection. Each CDR3 protein gets one entry after TCRdb re-called the reads with MiXCR. Among a few hundred thousand distinct CDR3 sequences listed, 26% were seen once. Sample: PBMCs. Every receptor here comes from a human donor in good health (CMV status not recorded). Some clones in this sample may be carry-over from other donors' samples.

The chain couples TRBV29-1 to TRBJ2-3; D unresolved. The CDR3 covers 8 residues. Germline CDR1 reads SQVTM; CDR2 reads ANQGSEA. Between the trimmed V and J ends, which lost 5 bases and 7 bases, there was a span of 1 base. The CDR3 coding sequence is TGCAGCGTTAATACGCAGTATTTT. Residues: CSVNTQYF.

A few counts support this clonotype. V and J are TRBV29-1 and TRBJ2-1; 8 nucleotides agree with TRBD1. The V gene's germline CDR1 is SQVTM and CDR2 ANQGSEA. The CDR3 extends over 14 amino acids. V was clipped by 7 bases and J by 5 bases; unmatched bases: 10. The CDR3 coding sequence is TGCAGCGCTCCCCAGGGGGCTTGGGACAATGAGCAGTTCTTC. Translated, it gives CSAPQGAWDNEQFF.

This clonotype has a handful of counts. This chain links TRBV5-1 with TRBJ2-1; D perhaps matches TRBD2 (7 bases). The CDR3 runs 20 residues. V was shortened by 0 bases and J by 6 bases, with 28 bases between the two germline ends. Germline lookup yields CDR1 SGHRS and CDR2 YFSETQ. CDR3 DNA: TGCGCCAGCAGCTTGGCCGGACTTGTGGGGGGGGCGAAAGGGTTCAATGAGCAGTTCTTC. As protein: CASSLAGLVGGAKGFNEQFF.

The sample holds a few counts of this clonotype. The CDR3 loop reads CASTPSPGGLWGVLTF. The CDR3 DNA reads TGTGCCAGTACCCCGTCCCCAGGGGGATTGTGGGGCGTCCTGACTTTC. The gene calls are TRBV19 and TRBJ2-6, with 7 positions matching TRBD1. Per germline, CDR1 LNHDA and CDR2 SQIVND (reference sequence). The ends lost 7 bases at V and 12 bases at J; junction bases unmatched: 18. The CDR3 totals 16 residues.

The chain couples TRBV4-2 to TRBJ1-4; possibly TRBD1 for D (5 bases). Germline V gene data show CDR1 as LGHNA and CDR2 as YNFKEQ. The CDR3 length is 17 residues. With 4 bases removed from V and 4 bases from J, the gap between germline ends came to 19 bases. The CDR3 bases are TGTGCCAGCAGCCGAGATCAGGGAGAGGTCCTTAATGAAAAACTGTTTTTT. This gives the protein CASSRDQGEVLNEKLFF.

The chain carries TRBV19 and TRBJ1-4; D gene ambiguous. The germline gives CDR1 LNHDA, CDR2 SQIVND (reference sequence). The V end lost 3 bases, the J end lost 0 bases, and 11 bases lay between the germline ends. This CDR3 contains 16 residues. The CDR3 DNA sequence: TGTGCCAGTAGTATTCGAGCGGATGCAACTAATGAAAAACTGTTTTTT. Protein: CASSIRADATNEKLFF.

The chain carries TRBV10-2 and TRBJ2-7, with 7 bases fitting TRBD1. The V gene end was trimmed by 6 bases and the J gene end by 6 bases; junction bases not matched to a gene: 8. This CDR3 contains 13 residues. The germline CDR1 and CDR2 sequences are WSHSY and SAAADI. CDR3 amino acids: CASRTGTVGEQYV. The CDR3 DNA reads as TGCGCCAGCAGAACCGGGACAGTCGGCGAGCAGTACGTC.

The CDR3 DNA follows: TGCAGTGCCCTCGGACTAGCGGGAGGAGGACGAGGTGAGCAGTTCTTC. This codes for CSALGLAGGGRGEQFF. The chain combines TRBV20-1 with TRBJ2-1; 14 bases are shared with TRBD2. Per germline, CDR1 DFQATT and CDR2 SNEGSKA (reference sequence). The CDR3 covers 16 residues. After removal of 6 bases from V and 9 bases from J, the junction contained 13 bases not matched to a gene.

This clonotype came up a few times. The V gene is TRBV4-1, the J gene TRBJ2-2; D call uncertain. The CDR3 contains 14 residues. Germline V gene sequence: CDR1 MGHRA, CDR2 YSYEKL. V lost 4 bases and J 1 base, leaving 7 bases between the germline ends. CDR3 coding DNA: TGCGCCAGCAGCCGGCTCTTGAACACCGGGGAGCTGTTTTTT. The encoded protein is CASSRLLNTGELFF.

There are a few counts of this clonotype. V usage is TRBV28 and J usage is TRBJ1-1, with D maybe TRBD1 (5 bases). From germline, CDR1 is MDHEN and CDR2 SYDVKM. This CDR3 is built from 13 residues. The V end was cut by 10 bases, the J end by 0 bases, with 12 bases between. CDR3 in DNA: TGTGCCACCGCCGGGACGGTGAACACTGAAGCTTTCTTT. It codes for CATAGTVNTEAFF.

The gene calls are TRBV12-3 or TRBV12-4 and TRBJ2-7, with no clear D. There are 15 residues in the CDR3. V was shortened by 1 base and J by 1 base, with 11 bases between the two germline ends. The CDR3 protein is CASSLGQNPSYEQYF. CDR3 nucleotide sequence: TGTGCCAGCAGTTTAGGGCAGAACCCTTCCTACGAGCAGTACTTC.

J is TRBJ1-2 and V is TRBV3-1; 9 nucleotides align to TRBD1. V was pared by 4 bases and J by 8 bases, with 2 bases of the junction left unmatched. This CDR3 region has 12 residues. Looked up from germline, CDR1 is LGHDT and CDR2 is YNNKEL (reference sequence). The CDR3 is CASSRDREGYTF. The DNA for the CDR3 is TGTGCCAGCAGCCGGGACAGGGAAGGCTACACCTTC. The variable domain in full, with the rest retrieved from reference TRBV3-1 and TRBJ1-2, is DTAVSQTPKYLVTQMGNDKSIKCEQNLGHDTMYWYKQDSKKFLKIMFSYNNKELIINETVPNRFSPKSPDKAHLNLHINSLELGDSAVYFCASSRDREGYTFGSGTRLTVV.

This chain joins TRBV15 and TRBJ1-2, with D unresolved. Germline CDR1 and CDR2: LNHNV and YYDKDF (reference sequence). The CDR3 runs to 13 residues. V was trimmed by 5 bases and J by 1 base, leaving 8 bases between them. This CDR3 is CATSGGDNYGYTF. The CDR3 coding sequence is TGTGCCACCAGCGGTGGAGATAACTATGGCTACACCTTC.

V usage is TRBV28 and J usage is TRBJ2-5; 7 nucleotides line up with TRBD2. This CDR3 has 15 amino acids. The germline V gene encodes CDR1 MDHEN and CDR2 SYDVKM. The V and J ends lost 6 bases and 4 bases, in that order; junction bases with no gene match: 11. The CDR3 region is CASSKTGGSRETQYF. Here the CDR3 DNA reads TGTGCCAGCAGCAAAACGGGCGGGAGCCGAGAGACCCAGTACTTC.

This clonotype was seen a few times. The chain joins TRBV19 to TRBJ1-5; the D is unclear. The CDR3 consists of 15 residues. The V gene lost 5 bases and the J gene lost 0 bases, with 11 bases spanning the gap. Per germline, CDR1 LNHDA and CDR2 SQIVND (reference sequence). CDR3 loop: CASSWPRLSNQPQHF. In DNA form, the CDR3 reads TGTGCCAGTAGTTGGCCCAGGCTTAGCAATCAGCCCCAGCATTTT.

The chain couples TRBV12-3 or TRBV12-4 to TRBJ2-1, with 12 bases aligning to TRBD2. V shed 4 bases, J shed 14 bases, and the junction held 3 bases outside the gene matches. The CDR3 consists of 12 residues. DNA of the CDR3: TGTGCCAGCAGTTCTAGCGGGAGGGCCAAGTTCTTC. Amino acid sequence: CASSSSGRAKFF.